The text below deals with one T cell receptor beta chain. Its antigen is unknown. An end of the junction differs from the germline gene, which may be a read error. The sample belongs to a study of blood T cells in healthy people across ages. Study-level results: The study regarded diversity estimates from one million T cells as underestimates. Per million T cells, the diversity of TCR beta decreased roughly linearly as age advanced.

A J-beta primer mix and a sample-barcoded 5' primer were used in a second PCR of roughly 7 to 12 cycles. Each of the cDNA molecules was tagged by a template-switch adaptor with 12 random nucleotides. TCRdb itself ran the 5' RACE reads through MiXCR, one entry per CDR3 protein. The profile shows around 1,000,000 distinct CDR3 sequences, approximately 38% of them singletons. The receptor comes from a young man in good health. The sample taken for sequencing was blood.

DNA for the CDR3: TGTGCCAGCAGTTTAGCCCTCAGCATAGACGGGACAGGGACCACTGTAGCTTTCTTT. Protein sequence: CASSLALSIDGTGTTVAFF. The chain couples TRBV28 to TRBJ1-1, with TRBD1 matching 9 bases. The CDR3 has 19 amino acids. Per germline, CDR1 MDHEN and CDR2 SYDVKM.